These 26 T cell receptor beta chains were sequenced from one sample in a study of T cells expressing NK-cell markers. TCRdb reanalyzed the 5' RACE reads and collapses them to one entry per CDR3 protein, without DNA. The specimen's table records 500,000 to 600,000 distinct CDR3 sequences. The source material was blood T cells: a sorted CD56 or NKG2C T cell subset, CD4+ or CD8+ T cells, or bulk PBMC T cells (not recorded which). The receptors were sampled from a young man in good health.

The rearrangement joins TRBV12-3 or TRBV12-4 to TRBJ2-2; TCRdb returns TRBD2, unconfirmable since there is no DNA. The CDR3 contains 20 residues. CDR3 sequence: CASSFPGLAGGGSFTGELFF.

The V call is TRBV6-5, the J call TRBJ2-1; TCRdb's D call, TRBD2, is unchecked because there is no DNA. Germline V gives CDR1 MNHEY, CDR2 SVGAGI. There are 17 residues in the CDR3. This chain's CDR3 is CASSYFPGLAGVNEQFF.

CDR3 loop: CASSLTTSPHQETQYF. The chain is built from TRBV7-8 and TRBJ2-5; TCRdb's assignment of TRBD2 cannot be checked, as there is no DNA. Germline CDR1 and CDR2: SGHVS and FQNEAQ. The length of the CDR3 is 16 residues.

This chain uses TRBV4-3 with TRBJ2-1; lacking DNA, the TRBD2 call made by TCRdb goes unchecked. Germline-derived CDR1 and CDR2 are LGHNA and YSLEER. The CDR3 has 16 residues. The CDR3: CASSQVRTSGRNEQFF.

V and J are TRBV12-3 or TRBV12-4 and TRBJ2-3; the TCRdb D gene call, TRBD2, has no DNA to confirm it. The CDR3 is made up of 17 amino acids. The CDR3 spells CASSLRRLAGSLDTQYF.

The V and J genes are TRBV30 and TRBJ2-1; TCRdb picks TRBD2, but there is no DNA to check that call. The germline V gene has CDR1 GTSNPN and CDR2 SVGIG (reference sequence). CDR3 length: 13 amino acids. The CDR3 loop is CAWSGFSGVEQFF.

The chain recombines TRBV3-1 with TRBJ2-1; TCRdb lists TRBD2, though no DNA is available to test this call. Germline lookup yields CDR1 LGHDT and CDR2 YNNKEL (reference sequence). The CDR3 covers 14 residues. This CDR3 reads CASVRGAGGHEQFF.

The J gene is TRBJ2-3, the V gene TRBV4-1; TCRdb selects TRBD2, and the lack of DNA leaves this call unchecked. Germline V gives CDR1 MGHRA, CDR2 YSYEKL. The length of the CDR3 is 16 residues. CDR3 region: CASSLAGGPMADTQYF.

The V call is TRBV4-1, the J call TRBJ1-3; TCRdb names TRBD1, which stays unverified in the absence of DNA. CDR1 is MGHRA and CDR2 is YSYEKL in the germline V gene. The CDR3 spans 17 residues. CDR3 protein: CASSQVSGTHSGNTIYF.

This chain links TRBV10-2 with TRBJ1-1. The CDR3 spans 14 residues. Germline CDR1 reads WSHSY; CDR2 reads SAAADI. The CDR3 region is CASIDRQDGTEAFF.

The chain is built from TRBV2 and TRBJ1-2; absent DNA, TCRdb's TRBD1 call cannot be checked. Germline CDR1 reads SNHLY; CDR2 reads FYNNEI. This CDR3 region has 14 residues. Here the CDR3 reads CASSRDRQNYGYTF.

The chain recombines TRBV6-5 with TRBJ2-1. Germline values: CDR1 MNHEY, CDR2 SVGAGI. The CDR3 covers 11 residues. CDR3 sequence reads: CASRSVNEQFF.

The gene calls are TRBV19 and TRBJ2-1; TCRdb proposes TRBD2, but this gene call is untestable without DNA. CDR3 length equals 18 residues. Germline V gene data show CDR1 as LNHDA and CDR2 as SQIVND (reference sequence). CDR3 sequence reads: CASSIWLAGKGSGNEQFF.

The chain has TRBV20-1 and TRBJ2-3; TCRdb reports TRBD2, a call that lacks DNA to check it against. In germline, CDR1 is DFQATT, CDR2 SNEGSKA (reference sequence). The CDR3 runs to 16 residues. CDR3 residues: CSATNLAGVYPDTQYF.

The V and J genes are TRBV27 and TRBJ1-4; TCRdb picks TRBD1, but there is no DNA to check that call. CDR3 length: 14 residues. The germline gives CDR1 MNHEY, CDR2 SMNVEV (reference sequence). The CDR3 sequence is CASAFRGYNEKLFF.

The chain joins TRBV3-1 to TRBJ2-6; TCRdb's D call of TRBD2 is untestable without DNA. CDR1 and CDR2 (germline): LGHDT, YNNKEL (reference sequence). This CDR3 is 16 amino acids long. The CDR3: CASSPRTAAGANVLTF.

CDR3: CASSLAAQNYGYTF. V usage is TRBV7-2 and J usage is TRBJ1-2. CDR3 size: 14 residues. CDR1 and CDR2 from the germline V gene are SGHTA and FQGNSA.

The gene calls are TRBV6-1 and TRBJ1-1. Germline values: CDR1 MNHNS, CDR2 SASEGT. The CDR3 has 15 amino acids. CDR3 region: CASSEARVRDTEAFF.

The chain carries TRBV20-1 and TRBJ1-1; TCRdb's D call of TRBD1 is untestable without DNA. Looked up from germline, CDR1 is DFQATT and CDR2 is SNEGSKA (reference sequence). The CDR3 spans 14 residues. The CDR3 sequence: CSALRDTVNTEAFF.

The chain recombines TRBV11-2 with TRBJ2-5; TCRdb returns TRBD1, unconfirmable since there is no DNA. The CDR3 loop spans 16 amino acids. The V gene's germline CDR1 is SGHAT and CDR2 FQNNGV. The CDR3 is CASSLSSTGGQETQYF.

The chain joins TRBV27 to TRBJ1-1. The CDR3 length is 14 residues. The germline V gene has CDR1 MNHEY and CDR2 SMNVEV (reference sequence). CDR3 region: CASSFVQGPTEAFF.

The V gene is TRBV7-9, the J gene TRBJ2-2. The germline V gene encodes CDR1 SEHNR and CDR2 FQNEAQ (reference sequence). The CDR3 covers 15 residues. Here the CDR3 reads CASRSGVTNTGELFF.

This chain links TRBV29-1 with TRBJ2-7; lacking DNA, the TRBD1 call made by TCRdb goes unchecked. Per germline, CDR1 SQVTM and CDR2 ANQGSEA. The CDR3 sequence is 11 residues long. The CDR3 region is CSAGQTYEQYF.

This chain uses TRBV10-3 with TRBJ2-3; TCRdb's D call, TRBD1, is unchecked because there is no DNA. Per the germline V gene, CDR1 is ENHRY and CDR2 is SYGVKD. This CDR3 region has 21 residues. The CDR3: CAISPGGEHGLEVLGTDTQYF.

This sequence joins TRBV6-5 and TRBJ1-2; the D call from TCRdb, TRBD1, cannot be confirmed without DNA. This CDR3 has 16 residues. Germline CDR1 is MNHEY and CDR2 is SVGAGI. The CDR3 sequence: CASSYFRQTTNYGYTF.

The chain links TRBV12-3 or TRBV12-4 to TRBJ1-6; TCRdb picks TRBD1, but there is no DNA to check that call. CDR3 length: 18 amino acids. This CDR3 reads CASSSRQGQGAYNSPLHF.